These 4 T cell receptor beta chains were all obtained from the same sample, sequenced in a study of blood T cells in healthy people across ages. PCR was performed a second time for about 6 to 11 cycles using a sample-barcoded 5' primer and a J-beta primer mix. TCRdb itself ran the 5' RACE reads through MiXCR, one entry per CDR3 protein. Among some 1 million distinct CDR3 sequences, under 55% were seen once, and the ten largest hold approximately 19%. Sample: blood. These receptors were collected from a woman aged 60-75 years in good health.

This clonotype was seen more than once but under ten times. The chain links TRBV9 to TRBJ2-7; the D gene is possibly TRBD2 (6 bases). Near its end, the DNA agrees better with TRBJ2-5, so the J call may be wrong. Germline lookup yields CDR1 SGDLS and CDR2 YYNGEE. CDR3 length: 15 amino acids. The CDR3 DNA reads as TGTGCCAGCAGCTATAGTGGAGGGGCGGGGGAGACCCAGTACTTC. Translation gives CASSYSGGAGETQYF.

This chain uses TRBV5-1 with TRBJ1-1, with D hard to call. This CDR3 has 11 amino acids. CDR1 is SGHRS and CDR2 is YFSETQ in the germline V gene. V lost 5 bases, J lost 5 bases, and 7 bases lay in between. CDR3 coding DNA: TGCGCCAGCAGGAGCGGAACTGAAGCTTTCTTT. Translation gives CASRSGTEAFF.

The chain couples TRBV15 to TRBJ2-3, with 14 nucleotides matching TRBD2. Germline assignment: CDR1 LNHNV and CDR2 YYDKDF (reference sequence). The V and J ends lost 6 bases and 1 base, in that order; junction bases with no gene match: 9. This CDR3 contains 18 residues. The CDR3 loop reads CATRLGTSGSSRTDTQYF. The CDR3 nucleotides are TGTGCCACCAGACTAGGGACTAGCGGGAGTAGCCGCACAGATACGCAGTATTTT.

This chain links TRBV29-1 with TRBJ2-1; TRBD2 might be the D (7 bases). The J call may not be correct, given that the DNA end is closer to TRBJ2-7. Germline lookup yields CDR1 SQVTM and CDR2 ANQGSEA. This CDR3 is built from 16 residues. DNA of the CDR3: TGCAGCGTTGAAGGCGCGTGGGGGGGCTCCTACAATGAGCAGTACTTC. It translates to CSVEGAWGGSYNEQYF.